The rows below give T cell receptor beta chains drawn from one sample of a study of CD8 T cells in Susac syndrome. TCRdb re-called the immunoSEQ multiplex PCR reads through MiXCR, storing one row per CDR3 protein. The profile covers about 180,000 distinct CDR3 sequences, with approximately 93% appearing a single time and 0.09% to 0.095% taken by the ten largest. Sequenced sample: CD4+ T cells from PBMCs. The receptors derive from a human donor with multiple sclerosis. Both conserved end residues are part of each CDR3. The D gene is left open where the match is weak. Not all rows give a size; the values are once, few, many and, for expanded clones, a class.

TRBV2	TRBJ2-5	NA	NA	CASVDDGGGAETQYF	TGTGCCAGTGTGGACGACGGGGGCGGAGCGGAGACCCAGTACTTC
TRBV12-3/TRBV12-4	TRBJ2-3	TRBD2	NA	CASSPSGGAPSDTQYF	TGTGCCAGCAGCCCCAGCGGGGGGGCCCCCTCAGATACGCAGTATTTT
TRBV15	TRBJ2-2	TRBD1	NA	CATRARTGRSGELFF	TGTGCCACCAGGGCCAGGACAGGGCGTAGCGGGGAGCTGTTTTTT
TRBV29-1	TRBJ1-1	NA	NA	CSVAARMNTEAFF	TGCAGCGTTGCCGCTAGGATGAACACTGAAGCTTTCTTT
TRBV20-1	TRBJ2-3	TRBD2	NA	CSARDPSGRNPDTQYF	TGCAGTGCTAGAGACCCTAGCGGGAGGAACCCAGATACGCAGTATTTT
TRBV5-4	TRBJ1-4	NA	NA	CASSLEPARGNEKLFF	TGTGCCAGCAGCTTGGAGCCCGCCCGGGGGAATGAAAAACTGTTTTTT
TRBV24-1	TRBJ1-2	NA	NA	CATSGQSYGYTF	TGTGCCACCAGTGGACAGTCTTATGGCTACACCTTC
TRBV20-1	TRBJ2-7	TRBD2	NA	CSARPAGGPHEQYF	TGCAGTGCTAGACCAGCGGGGGGGCCCCACGAGCAGTACTTC
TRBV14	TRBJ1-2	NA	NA	CASSQSDRYYGYTF	TGTGCCAGCAGCCAGAGCGACAGATACTATGGCTACACCTTC
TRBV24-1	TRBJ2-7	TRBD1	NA	CATGKGQIFFYEQYF	TGTGCCACCGGAAAGGGACAGATCTTCTTCTACGAGCAGTACTTC
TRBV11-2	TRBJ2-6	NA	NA	CASSFSKRQGSSGANVLTF	TGTGCCAGCAGCTTCTCTAAACGGCAGGGGTCCTCTGGGGCCAACGTCCTGACTTTC
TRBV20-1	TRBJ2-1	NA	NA	CSALHSNRYNEQFF	TGCAGTGCCCTTCATTCAAACCGGTACAATGAGCAGTTCTTC
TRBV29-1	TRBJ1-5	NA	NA	CSVADSLNQPQHF	TGCAGCGTCGCGGACAGCCTCAATCAGCCCCAGCATTTT
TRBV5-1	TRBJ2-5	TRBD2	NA	CASSPGTSGGAEETQYF	TGCGCCAGCAGCCCCGGGACTAGCGGGGGGGCCGAGGAGACCCAGTACTTC
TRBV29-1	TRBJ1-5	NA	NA	CSVGQQNQPQHF	TGCAGCGTCGGACAACAGAATCAGCCCCAGCATTTT
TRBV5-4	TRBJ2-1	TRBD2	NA	CASSHTGTSVFNEQFF	TGTGCCAGCAGTCACACCGGGACTAGTGTTTTCAATGAGCAGTTCTTC
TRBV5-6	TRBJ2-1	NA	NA	CASSLATLGEQFF	TGTGCCAGCAGCTTGGCCACCTTGGGTGAGCAGTTCTTC
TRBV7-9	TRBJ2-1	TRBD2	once	CASSTLAGHYNEQFF	TGTGCCAGCAGCACACTAGCGGGACACTACAATGAGCAGTTCTTC
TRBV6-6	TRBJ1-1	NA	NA	CASTVNTEAFF	TGTGCCAGCACCGTGAACACTGAAGCTTTCTTT
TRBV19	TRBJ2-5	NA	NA	CASSMTSQETQYF	TGTGCCAGTAGTATGACTTCCCAAGAGACCCAGTACTTC
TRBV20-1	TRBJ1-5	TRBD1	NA	CSARAGQGSSNQPQHF	TGCAGTGCTAGAGCAGGACAGGGGAGTAGCAATCAGCCCCAGCATTTT
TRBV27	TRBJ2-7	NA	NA	CAMGWIYEQYF	TGTGCCATGGGGTGGATCTACGAGCAGTACTTC
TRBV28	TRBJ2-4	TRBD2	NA	CASSPYGGRAGDIQYF	TGTGCCAGCAGTCCCTATGGCGGGAGGGCCGGGGACATTCAGTACTTC
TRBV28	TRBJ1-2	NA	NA	CASRRDTTNYGYTF	TGTGCCAGCAGACGGGACACAACTAACTATGGCTACACCTTC
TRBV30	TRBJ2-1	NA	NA	CAWRGPGAGWDEQFF	TGTGCCTGGAGGGGCCCAGGGGCGGGGTGGGATGAGCAGTTCTTC
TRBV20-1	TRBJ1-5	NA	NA	CSAGIGNYQPQHF	TGCAGTGCTGGGATCGGAAATTATCAGCCCCAGCATTTT
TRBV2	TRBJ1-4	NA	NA	CASREQDGIYEKLFF	TGTGCCAGCAGGGAGCAGGATGGGATTTATGAAAAACTGTTTTTT